What follows are 24 T cell receptor beta chains derived from one specimen sequenced in a study of blood T cells in healthy people across ages. Sample-barcoded 5' priming and a J-beta primer mix drove a second PCR of 7 to 11 cycles. Via MiXCR, TCRdb re-called the 5' RACE reads, giving one row per CDR3 protein. The sample lists about 1.1 million distinct CDR3 sequences; less than 45% were seen once. Sequencing was carried out using blood. All receptors come from a man aged 18-30 years in good health.

The sample holds a few counts of this clonotype. The V and J genes are TRBV6-2 or TRBV6-3 and TRBJ2-7; 8 positions agree with TRBD1. CDR1 and CDR2 (germline): MNHEY, SVGEGT. The CDR3 covers 16 residues. V lost 2 bases to trimming and J lost 0 bases; unmatched junction nucleotides: 6. The CDR3 loop reads CASSYNDRGSSYEQYF. In DNA form, the CDR3 reads TGTGCCAGCAGTTACAACGACAGGGGAAGCTCCTACGAGCAGTACTTC.

The chain links TRBV6-5 to TRBJ2-7; the D gene is possibly TRBD2 (5 bases). Per the germline V gene, CDR1 is MNHEY and CDR2 is SVGAGI. V was pared by 2 bases and J by 7 bases, with 15 bases between. The CDR3 spans 14 residues. The CDR3 DNA reads as TGTGCCAGCAGTTACGCGGGCAGGCGCAATGAGCAGTACTTC. It is translated as CASSYAGRRNEQYF.

J is TRBJ2-3 and V is TRBV9, with 10 positions matching TRBD1. Germline V gene sequence: CDR1 SGDLS, CDR2 YYNGEE. This CDR3 has 13 residues. J gave up 9 bases and V 3 bases, and 4 bases lay outside the gene matches. The CDR3 coding sequence is TGTGCCAGCAGCGCCGACAGGGGGCGGACGCAGTATTTT. Protein sequence: CASSADRGRTQYF.

This clonotype showed up just a few times. This CDR3 is CASKGSYNSPLHF. The DNA for the CDR3 is TGTGCCAGCAAGGGATCCTATAATTCACCCCTCCACTTT. This chain links TRBV6-1 with TRBJ1-6; D gene unclear. Germline CDR1 reads MNHNS; CDR2 reads SASEGT. The CDR3 contains 13 residues. V was cut by 7 bases and J by 1 base, with 5 bases left in between.

As to this clonotype: This may arise from a read error, as a much more abundant clone is one base away. The rearrangement uses TRBV7-2 and TRBJ2-1; the match to TRBD2 covers 7 bases. CDR1 and CDR2 (germline): SGHTA, FQGNSA. The CDR3 spans 16 residues. CDR3 loop: CASSRYTTSSCNEQFF. The DNA for the CDR3 is TGTGCCAGCAGCCGTTATACGACTAGCTCCTGCAATGAGCAGTTCTTC.

The V gene is TRBV3-1, the J gene TRBJ1-2, with TRBD1 identical over 7 bases. Trimming cost V 3 bases and J 0 bases; bases outside gene matches: 4. The CDR3 contains 15 residues. The V gene's germline CDR1 is LGHDT and CDR2 YNNKEL (reference sequence). CDR3 region: CASSQRDRPNYGYTF. CDR3 DNA: TGTGCCAGCAGCCAGAGGGACAGACCTAACTATGGCTACACCTTC.

This clonotype turned up a few times. V and J are TRBV12-3 or TRBV12-4 and TRBJ1-1; TRBD1 might be the D (5 bases). The CDR3 totals 14 residues. Trimming removed 6 bases from V and 7 bases from J, with 18 bases in between. Written as DNA, the CDR3 is TGTGCCAGCAGCGACAGATTTGGGGGAAGTGAAGCTTTCTTT. Protein: CASSDRFGGSEAFF.

V is TRBV9 and J is TRBJ1-1; D unresolved. V lost 4 bases, J lost 8 bases, and 12 bases lay in between. Germline V gene data show CDR1 as SGDLS and CDR2 as YYNGEE. There are 12 residues in the CDR3. The CDR3 DNA sequence: TGTGCCAGCAGCTCCGGGAGAAACGAAGCTTTCTTT. Translated, it gives CASSSGRNEAFF. The complete variable domain, with remaining parts taken from reference TRBV9 and TRBJ1-1, reads DSGVTQTPKHLITATGQRVTLRCSPRSGDLSVYWYQQSLDQGLQFLIQYYNGEERAKGNILERFSAQQFPDLHSELNLSSLELGDSALYFCASSSGRNEAFFGQGTRLTVV.

This clonotype showed up just a few times. The chain recombines TRBV10-3 with TRBJ1-1, with D unresolved. Germline V CDR1 and CDR2: ENHRY, SYGVKD. The V and J ends lost 1 base and 1 base respectively, with 7 bases between them. The CDR3 totals 14 residues. DNA of the CDR3: TGTGCCATCAGTGAGTACGAGGGGAACACTGAAGCTTTCTTT. It codes for CAISEYEGNTEAFF.

This clonotype was detected only once. The V and J genes are TRBV5-5 and TRBJ2-3, with D possibly called TRBD1 or TRBD2 (5 bases each). The germline V and J ends were trimmed by 5 bases and 2 bases, with 15 bases remaining between them. In germline, CDR1 is SGHKS, CDR2 YYEKEE (reference sequence). The CDR3 consists of 15 residues. The CDR3: CASRWGRGNTDTQYF. For the CDR3, the DNA is TGTGCCAGCAGGTGGGGACGGGGAAACACAGATACGCAGTATTTT.

In its sample, this clonotype was seen a few times. CDR3 DNA sequence: TGCGCCAGCAGCTACCAGATCCCGGGACAGAGTCTTTATGGCTACACCTTC. Protein product: CASSYQIPGQSLYGYTF. This chain joins TRBV4-1 and TRBJ1-2; 7 bases line up with TRBD1. The V and J ends lost 5 bases and 5 bases, in that order; junction bases with no gene match: 17. Germline V gene lookup returns CDR1 MGHRA and CDR2 YSYEKL. This CDR3 has 17 amino acids.

The chain carries TRBV6-1 and TRBJ2-2; 7 nucleotides line up with TRBD1. Germline V gene sequence: CDR1 MNHNS, CDR2 SASEGT. With V trimmed by 5 bases and J by 6 bases, 15 bases remained unmatched. This CDR3 region has 17 residues. CDR3: CASSRKSQGPFAGELFF. Written as DNA, the CDR3 is TGTGCCAGCAGTCGAAAATCACAGGGGCCGTTCGCCGGGGAGCTGTTTTTT.

This sequence joins TRBV7-2 and TRBJ2-1; perhaps D is TRBD1 or TRBD2 (5 bases each). Germline CDR1 reads SGHTA; CDR2 reads FQGNSA. The CDR3 runs 17 residues. Trimming cost V 1 base and J 4 bases, with 17 bases left between them. The CDR3 here is CASSLVGSVGAYNEQFF. CDR3 sequence (DNA): TGTGCCAGCAGCTTAGTTGGGAGCGTTGGGGCGTACAATGAGCAGTTCTTC.

The chain employs TRBV20-1 and TRBJ2-3; no clear D gene. The CDR3 extends over 11 amino acids. The V end lost 3 bases, the J end lost 2 bases, and 3 bases lay between the germline ends. In germline, CDR1 is DFQATT, CDR2 SNEGSKA (reference sequence). The CDR3, as DNA: TGCAGTGCTAGCCCCACAGATACGCAGTATTTT. Protein: CSASPTDTQYF.

This clonotype was detected a few times. The chain couples TRBV7-9 to TRBJ2-3; D may correspond to TRBD1 or TRBD2 (5 bases each). The CDR3 is 16 residues long. Per germline, CDR1 SEHNR and CDR2 FQNEAQ (reference sequence). V was clipped by 7 bases and J by 3 bases, with 20 bases between them. The CDR3 loop reads CASILSGTDGTDTQYF. CDR3 in DNA: TGTGCCAGCATTCTGTCGGGGACCGACGGTACAGATACGCAGTATTTT.

The chain recombines TRBV6-2 or TRBV6-3 with TRBJ2-1, with 11 bases fitting TRBD2. The length of the CDR3 is 15 residues. Germline V gene data show CDR1 as MNHEY and CDR2 as SVGEGT. The ends lost 5 bases at V and 9 bases at J; junction bases unmatched: 9. The CDR3 coding sequence is TGTGCCAGCAGTCTTAGCGGGGGGGCATTGCTTGAGCAGTTCTTC. Amino acid sequence: CASSLSGGALLEQFF.

This clonotype was recorded a few times. The V call is TRBV6-6, the J call TRBJ2-7, with 11 bases lining up with TRBD1. Germline CDR1 reads MNHNY; CDR2 reads SVGAGI (reference sequence). The CDR3 runs 15 residues. V trimming: 6 bases; J trimming: 1 base; junction bases outside the gene matches: 5. The chain's CDR3 is CASRSGTGGSYEQYF. The DNA for the CDR3 is TGTGCCAGCAGGTCCGGGACAGGGGGATCCTACGAGCAGTACTTC.

V gene TRBV20-1 combines with J gene TRBJ2-1; D is undetermined. The CDR3 is 17 amino acids. Deletions cut 3 bases from V and 0 bases from J, with 18 bases between. CDR1 and CDR2 (germline): DFQATT, SNEGSKA (reference sequence). CDR3 amino acids: CSARDPGLLSSYNEQFF. The CDR3 bases are TGCAGTGCTAGGGATCCAGGCTTACTGAGCTCCTACAATGAGCAGTTCTTC.

This clonotype was seen a few times. The chain combines TRBV12-3 or TRBV12-4 with TRBJ2-5; TRBD1 or TRBD2 may be the D gene (5 bases each). The CDR3 runs 15 residues. Trimming pared 1 base from V and 2 bases from J, leaving 11 bases between. CDR3 coding DNA: TGTGCCAGCAGTTTAGGGGGGATATATCAAGAGACCCAGTACTTC. Translating it yields CASSLGGIYQETQYF.

V gene TRBV7-9 combines with J gene TRBJ1-4, with 7 positions matching TRBD1. The CDR3 runs to 17 residues. Germline CDR1 and CDR2: SEHNR and FQNEAQ (reference sequence). V lost 5 bases and J lost 3; bases outside the gene matches: 12. The CDR3 reads CASSPSTGRVANEKLFF. CDR3 bases: TGTGCCAGCAGCCCCTCGACAGGGAGGGTAGCTAATGAAAAACTGTTTTTT.

The chain carries TRBV20-1 and TRBJ2-7; TRBD1 matches 7 bases. Germline values: CDR1 DFQATT, CDR2 SNEGSKA (reference sequence). This CDR3 is 16 amino acids long. The V gene end was trimmed by 1 base and the J gene end by 7 bases; junction bases not matched to a gene: 16. CDR3 nucleotides: TGCAGTGCTAGAGGGCTAGACAGGGCGCCCTACAATGAGCAGTACTTC. This sequence encodes CSARGLDRAPYNEQYF.

The rearrangement uses TRBV25-1 and TRBJ1-1, with 7 nucleotides matching TRBD1. The CDR3 contains 14 residues. The V segment lost 5 bases and the J segment 5 bases; nucleotides outside the gene matches: 8. The germline CDR1 and CDR2 sequences are MGHDK and SYGVNS. CDR3 region: CASSKGGEGTEAFF. The DNA of the CDR3 is TGTGCCAGCAGTAAAGGGGGCGAGGGGACTGAAGCTTTCTTT. Full variable domain (rest looked up from reference TRBV25-1 and TRBJ1-1): EADIYQTPRYLVIGTGKKITLECSQTMGHDKMYWYQQDPGMELHLIHYSYGVNSTEKGDLSSESTVSRIRTEHFPLTLESARPSHTSQYLCASSKGGEGTEAFFGQGTRLTVV.

This chain joins TRBV11-3 and TRBJ2-1; D call uncertain. V was trimmed by 0 bases and J by 0 bases, leaving 9 bases between them. Germline V CDR1 and CDR2: SGHNT, YENEEA. The CDR3 is 16 amino acids. CDR3 in amino acids: CASSLDGLDSYNEQFF. For the CDR3, the DNA is TGTGCCAGCAGCTTAGATGGGCTAGACTCCTACAATGAGCAGTTCTTC.

This clonotype was recorded many times. J is TRBJ2-1 and V is TRBV5-1; 10 nucleotides line up with TRBD2. The CDR3 covers 15 residues. J lost 0 bases, V lost 7 bases, and 4 bases had no gene match. The germline V gene encodes CDR1 SGHRS and CDR2 YFSETQ. As DNA, the CDR3 is TGCGCCAGCGGGTTAGCGGGGGGCTCCTACAATGAGCAGTTCTTC. This gives the protein CASGLAGGSYNEQFF.